The clone carrying this TCR beta chain was seen a few times. The antigen is undetermined. The data originate from a study of T cell responses to AZD1222 COVID-19 vaccine. Study overall: Combined were second doses at about 4 or about 12 weeks. General study findings and limits: There were repertoire samples only from the period after the peak T cell response. A reported finding is that nearly half of spike-specific TCRs target unmutated variant regions.

Measured with immunoSEQ multiplex PCR; TCRdb has only the in-frame clones, and not every one. Here the sample spans 120,000 to 150,000 clones, just over 90% being singletons. The CDR3 runs to 13 residues. V was trimmed by 1 base and J by 10 bases, leaving 16 bases between them. The V gene's germline CDR1 is SQVTM and CDR2 ANQGSEA. The receptor's source is an adult in good health. J is TRBJ1-1 and V is TRBV29-1, with D possibly TRBD1 on 6 matching bases. The sample was peripheral blood, taken on day 0 of AZD1222 vaccination. DNA for the CDR3: TGCAGCGTTGAAGGGACAGAAGTGGGGGCAGCTTTCTTT. Translation: CSVEGTEVGAAFF.